Sequencing of this TCR beta chain was carried out in a study of cytomegalovirus exposure and HLA in healthy donors. Likely unrecorded immune exposures existed in these nominally healthy donors. Findings of the study overall: As a later analysis showed, several of the most significant clusters appeared to be linked to common viral pathogens.

The germline CDR1 and CDR2 sequences are SEHNR and FQNEAQ (reference sequence). This CDR3 comprises 15 residues. Trimming pared 5 bases from V and 1 base from J, leaving 14 bases between. PCR primers comprised 60 Vbeta and 13 Jbeta primers. TCRdb's copy holds only in-frame clones and misses some; the assay was immunoSEQ multiplex PCR. There are roughly 73,000 clones in the sample, with around 7.5% held by the top ten. Regarding this clone: Its specificity is not known.

This chain links TRBV7-9 with TRBJ1-1; D is unclear. Sequencing input: PBMCs. The TCR comes from a female donor in good health and CMV-seropositive. The DNA for the CDR3 is TGTGCCAGCAGCATTCCCCCCCCGGGGAACACTGAAGCTTTCTTT. This encodes CASSIPPPGNTEAFF.